This record covers a single TCR beta chain. Its antigen is still unknown. These data belong to a study of T cell responses to AZD1222 COVID-19 vaccine. The repertoire was sequenced with immunoSEQ multiplex PCR; TCRdb's copy has only in-frame clones and lacks some. Counted here are about 53,000 clones, 87% occurring once; the ten biggest clones make up roughly 3%. Findings and limits, study-wide: Donors, mostly white British, included more females; clonal diversity was possibly underestimated. An increase in Spike-specific TCR breadth and depth was observed after two AZD1222 doses. Spike was spanned by vaccine-associated CD4 TCRs, which were dominant at 160-218 and 743-854. Sampling that yielded the repertoires occurred only after the peak T cell response.

The clonotype comes from an adult who received the AZD1222 COVID-19 vaccine. Sequences were derived from peripheral blood, sampled 28 days after the second AZD1222 dose.

Written as DNA, the CDR3 is TGTGCCAGCAGTCCCGGCCCGGGCCTCGGATCGACCGACCAGCCCCAGCATTTT. It yields the protein CASSPGPGLGSTDQPQHF. The chain has TRBV28 and TRBJ1-5; D remains ambiguous. Trimming removed 5 bases from V and 7 bases from J, with 27 bases in between. Germline values: CDR1 MDHEN, CDR2 SYDVKM. The CDR3 runs 18 residues. Full variable domain (missing parts from reference TRBV28 and TRBJ1-5): DVKVTQSSRYLVKRTGEKVFLECVQDMDHENMFWYRQDPGLGLRLIYFSYDVKMKEKGDIPEGYSVSREKKERFSLILESASTNQTSMYLCASSPGPGLGSTDQPQHFGDGTRLSIL.